Presented here are 25 T cell receptor beta chains from one specimen sequenced in a study of blood T cell repertoires in COVID-19. Assay used: immunoSEQ multiplex PCR; TCRdb lists only in-frame clones, some missing. The table includes about 210,000 clones, approximately 85% detected once. The specimen sequenced was peripheral blood. All receptors come from an older woman with COVID-19, enrolled during active disease.

CDR3 protein: CASSKNGIRRRQAGGECTDTQYF. CDR3 DNA sequence: TGTGCCAGCAGCAAAAATGGAATTAGGAGGCGACAGGCGGGTGGGGAATGCACAGATACGCAGTATTTT. V usage is TRBV21-1 and J usage is TRBJ2-3; the table calls TRBD1, which could not be checked here. TRBV21-1 is tagged as a pseudogene. The CDR3 extends over 23 amino acids.

This clone was counted between two and nine times. V and J are TRBV11-3 and TRBJ2-5, with 7 bases fitting TRBD2. Germline V gives CDR1 SGHNT, CDR2 YENEEA. The CDR3 runs 14 residues. J was trimmed by 2 bases and V by 2 bases; bases with no gene match: 2. This CDR3 is CASSLSGAQETQYF. CDR3 nucleotides: TGTGCCAGCAGCTTAAGCGGGGCACAAGAGACCCAGTACTTC.

This sequence joins TRBV19 and TRBJ2-6, with 13 nucleotides matching TRBD2. Germline CDR1 LNHDA, CDR2 SQIVND (reference sequence). The CDR3 loop spans 17 amino acids. J was trimmed by 2 bases and V by 7 bases; bases with no gene match: 5. Written as DNA, the CDR3 is TGTGCCAGTATCCGGACTAGCGGGAGTGCTGGGGCCAACGTCCTGACTTTC. It translates to CASIRTSGSAGANVLTF. The full variable domain, rest sourced from reference TRBV19 and TRBJ2-6, is DGGITQSPKYLFRKEGQNVTLSCEQNLNHDAMYWYRQDPGQGLRLIYYSQIVNDFQKGDIAEGYSVSREKKESFPLTVTSAQKNPTAFYLCASIRTSGSAGANVLTFGAGSRLTVL.

This chain links TRBV19 with TRBJ2-7, with D maybe TRBD1 (7 bases). The CDR3 is 15 amino acids. The V and J ends lost 5 bases and 3 bases respectively, with 17 bases between them. Germline assignment: CDR1 LNHDA and CDR2 SQIVND (reference sequence). The CDR3 here is CASSPLGGGNYEQYF. The CDR3, as DNA: TGTGCCAGTAGTCCCCTCGGAGGGGGCAACTACGAGCAGTACTTC. Full variable domain (rest looked up from reference TRBV19 and TRBJ2-7): DGGITQSPKYLFRKEGQNVTLSCEQNLNHDAMYWYRQDPGQGLRLIYYSQIVNDFQKGDIAEGYSVSREKKESFPLTVTSAQKNPTAFYLCASSPLGGGNYEQYFGPGTRLTVT.

The chain combines TRBV7-2 with TRBJ2-1; perhaps TRBD2 as D (6 bases). Germline V gives CDR1 SGHTA, CDR2 FQGNSA. Trimming left V 3 bases short and J 14 bases short, with 14 bases between. This CDR3 spans 12 amino acids. DNA of the CDR3: TGTGCCAGCAGCTTCGAGCCGGGCGGGAAGTTCTTC. Protein: CASSFEPGGKFF.

The chain employs TRBV3-1 (or the pseudogene TRBV3-2) and TRBJ1-2, with TRBD1 matching over 7 bases. CDR3 length equals 17 residues. V trimming: 1 base; J trimming: 3 bases; junction bases outside the gene matches: 11. From germline, CDR1 is LGHDT and CDR2 YNNKEL (reference sequence). Written as DNA, the CDR3 is TGTGCCAGCAGCCAAGTGGGTCAAGGGGGCGGGCACTATGGCTACACCTTC. Its translation: CASSQVGQGGGHYGYTF.

This chain uses TRBV13 with TRBJ2-1; 8 nucleotides match TRBD2. CDR3 size: 17 residues. CDR1 is PRHDT, CDR2 FYEKMQ, per germline (reference sequence). V dropped 2 bases and J dropped 8; count of bases not matched to a gene: 14. The DNA for the CDR3 is TGTGCCAGCAGCTTATATAGTGGCGGGAGGTCTGCAGATGAGCAGTTCTTC. Amino acids: CASSLYSGGRSADEQFF. Using reference TRBV13 and TRBJ2-1 for the parts outside the CDR3, the full variable domain is AAGVIQSPRHLIKEKRETATLKCYPIPRHDTVYWYQQGPGQDPQFLISFYEKMQSDKGSIPDRFSAQQFSDYHSELNMSSLELGDSALYFCASSLYSGGRSADEQFFGPGTRLTVL.

The chain employs TRBV4-1 and TRBJ1-5; D is possibly TRBD1 (6 bases). Germline V gene sequence: CDR1 MGHRA, CDR2 YSYEKL. The CDR3 has 15 residues. V gave up 4 bases and J gave up 7 bases, with 17 bases separating them. The DNA for the CDR3 is TGCGCCAGCAGCCGTTCCCGGGACATTGGACAGCCCCAGCATTTT. Its translation is CASSRSRDIGQPQHF.

The chain links TRBV21-1 to TRBJ1-5; the DNA was not used to check the table's D call, TRBD1. TRBV21-1 is tagged as a pseudogene. The CDR3 runs to 17 residues. The DNA for the CDR3 is TGTGCCAGCAGCACTCGGACAGTATCAAATCGCAATCAGCCCCAGCATTTT. Its translation is CASSTRTVSNRNQPQHF.

In its sample, this clone was seen once. J is TRBJ1-4 and V is TRBV6-1; no firm D call. The germline V gene has CDR1 MNHNS and CDR2 SASEGT. Trimming pared 2 bases from V and 7 bases from J, leaving 14 bases between. The CDR3 has 15 amino acids. The CDR3 DNA follows: TGTGCCAGCAGTGAATCGTCGGGATCGGGTGAAAAACTGTTTTTT. Translating gives CASSESSGSGEKLFF.

The chain links TRBV7-3 to TRBJ2-7; 14 bases map to TRBD2. Per the germline V gene, CDR1 is SGHTA and CDR2 is FQGTGA. The V gene end was trimmed by 4 bases and the J gene end by 5 bases; junction bases not matched to a gene: 1. The CDR3 loop spans 14 amino acids. For the CDR3, the DNA is TGTGCCAGCAGCTCGGGACTAGCGGGAGACGAGCAGTACTTC. This sequence encodes CASSSGLAGDEQYF.

The table lists this clone with a few counts. The sample holds other DNA sequences that translate to the same CDR3. The chain is built from TRBV3-1 (or the pseudogene TRBV3-2) and TRBJ2-3, with D possibly TRBD2 on 6 matching bases. This CDR3 is built from 15 residues. From germline, CDR1 is LGHDT and CDR2 YNNKEL (reference sequence). The V and J ends lost 2 bases and 1 base respectively, with 10 bases between them. The CDR3 reads CASSQSGGRTDTQYF. The DNA of the CDR3 is TGTGCCAGCAGCCAATCCGGAGGGCGCACAGATACGCAGTATTTT.

This chain connects TRBV5-4 to TRBJ1-1; D is possibly TRBD1 (6 bases). V was shortened by 4 bases and J by 3 bases, with 13 bases between the two germline ends. Germline CDR1 is SGHNT and CDR2 is YYREEE (reference sequence). The CDR3 runs 14 residues. The CDR3 loop is CASSHRDYDTEAFF. The CDR3 DNA sequence: TGTGCCAGCAGCCACAGGGATTACGACACTGAAGCTTTCTTT.

The chain links TRBV7-9 to TRBJ2-7, with 9 positions matching TRBD1. This CDR3 is 14 amino acids long. Germline CDR1 is SEHNR and CDR2 is FQNEAQ (reference sequence). V gave up 5 bases and J gave up 3 bases; unmatched junction bases: 5. DNA for the CDR3: TGTGCCAGCAGCCCCGGGACAGGGCTCTACGAGCAGTACTTC. Translated: CASSPGTGLYEQYF.

This chain uses TRBV4-3 with TRBJ2-1; 8 nucleotides match TRBD2. The V gene's germline CDR1 is LGHNA and CDR2 YSLEER. CDR3 length: 16 residues. The V and J ends lost 4 bases and 8 bases, in that order; junction bases with no gene match: 13. The CDR3 here is CASSPKGLEVCDEQFF. The CDR3 DNA reads TGCGCCAGCAGCCCAAAGGGACTAGAGGTTTGCGATGAGCAGTTCTTC.

V and J are TRBV29-1 and TRBJ2-7; TRBD1 agrees at 10 bases. This CDR3 contains 12 residues. Germline CDR1 reads SQVTM; CDR2 reads ANQGSEA. Trimming at V came to 5 bases and at J to 7 bases, leaving 5 bases not matched to a gene. The DNA for the CDR3 is TGCAGCGTTTGGGACAGGGGAAGGGAGCAGTACTTC. It yields the protein CSVWDRGREQYF.

This rearrangement joins TRBV5-1 to TRBJ2-1; 13 positions match TRBD2. V was clipped by 5 bases and J by 7 bases; unmatched bases: 6. The CDR3 runs 15 residues. CDR1 and CDR2 (germline): SGHRS, YFSETQ. The CDR3 loop reads CASRDGTSGMNEQFF. CDR3 DNA sequence: TGCGCCAGCAGGGACGGGACTAGCGGGATGAATGAGCAGTTCTTC.

V is TRBV7-3 and J is TRBJ2-3; D perhaps matches TRBD2 (7 bases). Germline values: CDR1 SGHTA, CDR2 FQGTGA. The CDR3 runs 18 residues. Trimming removed 0 bases from V and 0 bases from J, with 16 bases in between. CDR3 DNA: TGTGCCAGCAGCTTAACCAGGAGGACGGGGGGCAGCACAGATACGCAGTATTTT. Protein sequence: CASSLTRRTGGSTDTQYF.

The genes are TRBV11-2 and TRBJ1-6; D gene unclear. This CDR3 has 16 residues. The germline gives CDR1 SGHAT, CDR2 FQNNGV. V shed 5 bases and J shed 0 bases, with 11 bases lying between them. CDR3 residues: CASSPLASSYNSPLHF. The CDR3 coding sequence is TGTGCCAGCAGCCCCCTGGCCAGCTCCTATAATTCACCCCTCCACTTT.

The chain recombines TRBV4-1 with TRBJ2-1; D perhaps matches TRBD2 (5 bases). V shed 0 bases and J shed 7 bases, with 13 bases lying between them. Germline CDR1 and CDR2: MGHRA and YSYEKL. CDR3 length: 15 amino acids. In nucleotides, the CDR3 is TGCGCCAGCAGCCAAGATTCGGGATTAGCAAATGAGCAGTTCTTC. This encodes CASSQDSGLANEQFF.

The chain combines TRBV7-9 with TRBJ1-1; a weak D match, TRBD1 (5 bases). Germline CDR1 and CDR2: SEHNR and FQNEAQ (reference sequence). This CDR3 contains 16 residues. Trimming took 3 bases from V and 1 from J, leaving 15 bases between them. CDR3 sequence reads: CASSLGLDIRNTEAFF. The CDR3 DNA reads as TGTGCCAGCAGCTTGGGCCTGGACATACGGAACACTGAAGCTTTCTTT. Using reference TRBV7-9 and TRBJ1-1 for the parts outside the CDR3, the full variable domain is DTGVSQNPRHKITKRGQNVTFRCDPISEHNRLYWYRQTLGQGPEFLTYFQNEAQLEKSRLLSDRFSAERPKGSFSTLEIQRTEQGDSAMYLCASSLGLDIRNTEAFFGQGTRLTVV.

The chain employs TRBV11-2 and TRBJ2-7; 7 nucleotides align to TRBD1. V lost 4 bases, J lost 3 bases, and 9 bases stayed unmatched. The germline V gene has CDR1 SGHAT and CDR2 FQNNGV. CDR3 length: 15 amino acids. CDR3 bases: TGTGCCAGCAGCTCAGAAAGGACAGGAAGCTACGAGCAGTACTTC. It specifies CASSSERTGSYEQYF.

The V and J genes are TRBV3-1 (or the pseudogene TRBV3-2) and TRBJ2-1, with D perhaps TRBD2 (6 bases). CDR1 is LGHDT, CDR2 YNNKEL, per germline (reference sequence). The germline V and J ends were trimmed by 8 bases and 6 bases, with 17 bases remaining between them. The CDR3 length is 14 residues. CDR3 DNA sequence: TGTGCCAGCCGGCGGGACGTCGGGGTCAATGAGCAGTTCTTC. Residues: CASRRDVGVNEQFF.

The rearrangement joins TRBV5-4 to TRBJ1-2; perhaps TRBD1 as D (5 bases). The CDR3 contains 13 residues. Trimming took off 0 bases at V and 4 bases at J, with 7 bases between the two ends. The germline CDR1 and CDR2 sequences are SGHNT and YYREEE (reference sequence). The CDR3 DNA sequence: TGTGCCAGCAGCTTGGGGGGCTCCTATGGCTACACCTTC. It is translated as CASSLGGSYGYTF.

The CDR3 DNA reads as TGTGCCAGCAGTAGGCCGGGGGGTCCCGGGGAGCTGTTTTTT. Translation: CASSRPGGPGELFF. The V call is TRBV6-5, the J call TRBJ2-2; 7 nucleotides line up with TRBD2. The germline CDR1 and CDR2 sequences are MNHEY and SVGAGI. Trimming took 5 bases from V and 6 from J; bases not matched to a gene: 6. The CDR3 totals 14 residues.